These T cell receptor beta chains were read from a single sample in a study of blood T cells in healthy people across ages. TCRdb called the 5' RACE reads again in MiXCR, with one record for every CDR3 protein. The sample shows roughly 830,000 distinct CDR3 sequences, 55% to 65% of them seen only once. Sequenced sample: blood. These receptors were collected from a man between 25 and 39 years old in good health. Each CDR3 is given with its conserved first and last residue. Fields, in order: clone size, D gene, J gene, V gene, CDR3 DNA, CDR3 protein. D genes are given only for firm matches. Clone size is stated in some rows and not others, as once, few, many or a class when expanded.

>few|-|TRBJ2-3|TRBV7-9
TGTGCCAGCGGGTACACAGATACGCAGTATTTT
CASGYTDTQYF
>many|-|TRBJ2-7|TRBV7-2
TGTGCCAGCAGAAGGGACACCTCCTACGAGCAGTACTTC
CASRRDTSYEQYF
>-|-|TRBJ2-1|TRBV6-2/TRBV6-3
TGTGCCAGCAGTTACTCGAATCTGGGTGAGCAGTTCTTC
CASSYSNLGEQFF
>once|-|TRBJ2-5|TRBV20-1
TGCAGTGCTAGAGATCTTGGACTAGGGGGTTCGGGGACCCAGTACTTC
CSARDLGLGGSGTQYF
>-|TRBD2|TRBJ2-3|TRBV27
TGTGCCAGCAGTTCTATGACTAGCGATTTCACAGATACGCAGTATTTT
CASSSMTSDFTDTQYF
>-|-|TRBJ2-7|TRBV7-9
TGTGCCAGCAGCCATTCGGGAGACGAGCAGTACTTC
CASSHSGDEQYF
>-|-|TRBJ2-3|TRBV25-1
TGTGCCAGCAGTGAATGGACGGGCGGGGCAGATACGCAGTATTTT
CASSEWTGGADTQYF
>-|TRBD2|TRBJ2-7|TRBV4-2
TGTGCCAGCAGCCAAGCTCCCCGGATAGCGGGGCCCTCCTACGAGCAGTACTTC
CASSQAPRIAGPSYEQYF
>few|TRBD2|TRBJ2-7|TRBV7-2
TGTGCTAGCAGCTTAGGTCTAGCGGGTAAAAATGAGCAGTACTTC
CASSLGLAGKNEQYF
>-|-|TRBJ1-2|TRBV9
TGTGCCAGTAGCGTAGGTTCAGGGAAGAAATCTAACTATGGCTACACCTTC
CASSVGSGKKSNYGYTF
>-|TRBD2|TRBJ2-3|TRBV4-2
TGTGCCAGCAGCCAGACGACTAGCGGGGGAGATACGCAGTATTTT
CASSQTTSGGDTQYF
>-|-|TRBJ2-4|TRBV20-1
TGCAGTGCTAGAGATTTGGGGGCGCTGGGGGAGCAGTACTTC
CSARDLGALGEQYF
>-|-|TRBJ2-1|TRBV24-1
TGTGCCACCAGTGATGCCTACCAGGGGTATAATGAGCAGTTCTTC
CATSDAYQGYNEQFF
>-|-|TRBJ2-1|TRBV7-9
TGTGCCAGCTACGGGGATGAGCAGTTCTTC
CASYGDEQFF
>-|TRBD1|TRBJ2-7|TRBV28
TGTGCCAGCATTCCCTCGGGCAGGGGGTTCCACGAGCAGTACTTC
CASIPSGRGFHEQYF
>-|-|TRBJ2-7|TRBV7-6
TGTGCCAGCAGCATGACAGGCCTCGTGCGTGAGCAGTACTTC
CASSMTGLVREQYF
>few|TRBD2|TRBJ2-1|TRBV10-3
TGTGCCATCAGTTTCGGACTAGCAGTGCCTGATGAGCAGTTCTTC
CAISFGLAVPDEQFF
>-|-|TRBJ2-7|TRBV11-1
TGTGCCAGCAGCTTAGGAGGCGGCAGAAGGTACGAGCAGTACTTC
CASSLGGGRRYEQYF
>-|-|TRBJ1-5|TRBV4-2
TGTGCCAGCAGCTACGACAGCGGGGAGTATCAGCCCCAGCATTTT
CASSYDSGEYQPQHF
>few|-|TRBJ1-2|TRBV4-2
TGTGCCAGCAGCCAAGACCTGGTTGGCTATGGCTACACCTTC
CASSQDLVGYGYTF
>-|TRBD1|TRBJ2-7|TRBV29-1
TGCAGCATACGGGACAGCTCCTACGAGCAGTACTTC
CSIRDSSYEQYF
>-|-|TRBJ2-5|TRBV7-2
TGTGCCAGCAGCTACAGCAGGGACCAAAACACTCAGTACTTC
CASSYSRDQNTQYF
>-|TRBD2|TRBJ2-1|TRBV6-6
TGTGCCAGCCAGCGGACTCGGGGAGGGAATGAGCAGTTCTTC
CASQRTRGGNEQFF
>few|-|TRBJ2-3|TRBV2
TGTGCCAGCAGTGCCCGCGATGCAGGCACAGATACGCAGTATTTT
CASSARDAGTDTQYF
>-|TRBD1|TRBJ2-2|TRBV5-1
TGCGCCAGCAGTACAGGGGTGAACACCGGGGAGCTGTTTTTT
CASSTGVNTGELFF
>few|-|TRBJ2-1|TRBV2
TGTGCCAGCAGACGGGACTCGCAATCCGCACAGTTCTTC
CASRRDSQSAQFF
>once|-|TRBJ2-5|TRBV24-1
TGTGCCACCAGTGTGACCGGCGGAGAGACCCAGTACTTC
CATSVTGGETQYF
>-|-|TRBJ2-7|TRBV10-3
TGTGCCATCAGCAGACAGGAGACCTACGAGCAGTACTTC
CAISRQETYEQYF
>few|TRBD2|TRBJ2-3|TRBV7-2
TGTGCCAGCAGCCGAGGACTAGCGGGGGGCTCGATACTATCCGATACGCAGTATTTT
CASSRGLAGGSILSDTQYF
>once|-|TRBJ1-1|TRBV7-2
TGTGCCAGCAGCAATAGTAGGCACACTGAAGCTTTCTTT
CASSNSRHTEAFF
>-|TRBD2|TRBJ2-5|TRBV3-1
TGTGCCACTGGGGTAGCGGGGGGGCAAGAGACCCAGTACTTC
CATGVAGGQETQYF
>-|TRBD1|TRBJ2-6|TRBV29-1
TGCAGCGTTGAAGGACAGGGTGCTGGGGCCAACGTCCTGACTTTC
CSVEGQGAGANVLTF
>-|-|TRBJ2-7|TRBV9
TGTGCCAGCAGCGTTTCGGGGACCTCCGGCGAGCAGTACTTC
CASSVSGTSGEQYF
>-|TRBD1|TRBJ2-3|TRBV2
TGTGCCAGCATAGGCGACAGGGTCAGAGCAGATACGCAGTATTTT
CASIGDRVRADTQYF
>-|TRBD2|TRBJ2-1|TRBV6-2/TRBV6-3
TGTGCCAGCAGTTACTCAAGACTAGCGGGGGTTACCTACAATGAGCAGTTCTTC
CASSYSRLAGVTYNEQFF
>-|-|TRBJ2-3|TRBV9
TGTGCCAGCAGCGTACCAGGAGACACAGATACGCAGTATTTT
CASSVPGDTDTQYF
>-|-|TRBJ2-7|TRBV7-2
TGTGCCAGCAGCGCTTCCGGGACCAGCGAGCAGTACTTC
CASSASGTSEQYF
>-|-|TRBJ2-5|TRBV20-1
TGCAGTGCTAGAGATTCCGCGGGGACCTCCCAAGAGACCCAGTACTTC
CSARDSAGTSQETQYF
>once|TRBD1|TRBJ2-3|TRBV24-1
TGTGCCACCAGTGATTTGGAAGACAGGGTTACGGATACGCAGTATTTT
CATSDLEDRVTDTQYF
>-|TRBD2|TRBJ2-1|TRBV28
TGTGCCAGCAGTTTATTGCCTGGGACTAGCGGGAACAATGAGCAGTTCTTC
CASSLLPGTSGNNEQFF
>few|-|TRBJ2-7|TRBV6-2/TRBV6-3
TGTGCCAGCGCAGCCTCAGGGTCCTACGAGCAGTACTTC
CASAASGSYEQYF